Presented here are 30 T cell receptor beta chains from one specimen sequenced in a study of blood T cell repertoires in COVID-19. The table came from immunoSEQ multiplex PCR; TCRdb's copy has only in-frame clones and leaves some out. This sample has 90,000 or so clones; 90% to 95% occur once, and the top ten carry 1.8%. Material: peripheral blood. All receptors come from a human donor with active COVID-19. The donor label of this sample is uncertain.

The chain combines TRBV5-1 with TRBJ2-1, with a weak D call TRBD2 (5 bases). The CDR3 totals 13 residues. Germline CDR1 and CDR2: SGHRS and YFSETQ. Deletions cut 4 bases from V and 10 bases from J, with 15 bases between. The CDR3 loop is CASSPNFEGEQFF. The CDR3 DNA is TGCGCCAGCAGCCCTAACTTTGAGGGCGAGCAGTTCTTC.

DNA of the CDR3: TGTGCCAGCAGCTTAGAGGGGATCAGGCTTAATGAAAAACTGTTTTTT. Amino acid sequence: CASSLEGIRLNEKLFF. The genes are TRBV7-9 and TRBJ1-4, with D possibly TRBD1 on 5 matching bases. V was trimmed by 1 base and J by 4 bases, leaving 13 bases between them. Germline V CDR1 and CDR2: SEHNR, FQNEAQ (reference sequence). This CDR3 has 16 amino acids.

The chain is built from TRBV10-1 and TRBJ2-1; 8 nucleotides match TRBD2. The germline V gene encodes CDR1 WNHNN and CDR2 SYGVQD (reference sequence). Trimming took 4 bases from V and 8 from J; bases not matched to a gene: 7. This CDR3 is 14 amino acids long. The chain's CDR3 is CASSGGTSSHEQFF. The CDR3 DNA is TGCGCCAGCAGTGGTGGGACTAGTAGTCATGAGCAGTTCTTC.

The chain combines TRBV28 with TRBJ2-7; 9 bases map to TRBD2. Per germline, CDR1 MDHEN and CDR2 SYDVKM. With V trimmed by 3 bases and J by 7 bases, 10 bases remained unmatched. The CDR3 has 15 residues. CDR3 nucleotide sequence: TGTGCCAGCAGTTTGCTCGGACTAGCGCTTGATGAGCAGTACTTC. It yields the protein CASSLLGLALDEQYF. Full variable domain (outside the CDR3, taken from reference TRBV28 and TRBJ2-7): DVKVTQSSRYLVKRTGEKVFLECVQDMDHENMFWYRQDPGLGLRLIYFSYDVKMKEKGDIPEGYSVSREKKERFSLILESASTNQTSMYLCASSLLGLALDEQYFGPGTRLTVT.

The rearrangement uses TRBV19 and TRBJ2-4; D unclear. CDR3 length equals 16 residues. Germline V lookup: CDR1 LNHDA, CDR2 SQIVND (reference sequence). V was clipped by 1 base and J by 0 bases, with 10 bases between them. The CDR3 sequence is CASSIGAAIAKNIQYF. CDR3 bases: TGTGCCAGTAGTATAGGGGCAGCCATAGCCAAAAACATTCAGTACTTC.

J is TRBJ1-2 and V is TRBV7-9; D possibly corresponds to TRBD1 (5 bases). The germline V and J ends were trimmed by 3 bases and 5 bases, with 10 bases remaining between them. Germline V gene lookup returns CDR1 SEHNR and CDR2 FQNEAQ (reference sequence). The CDR3 totals 13 residues. The CDR3 sequence is CASSLGRQYGYTF. Written as DNA, the CDR3 is TGTGCCAGCAGCTTGGGAAGACAGTATGGCTACACCTTC.

The gene calls are TRBV9 and TRBJ1-2; D is unresolved. The CDR3 is 15 residues long. V lost 4 bases and J 5 bases, leaving 18 bases between the germline ends. The germline gives CDR1 SGDLS, CDR2 YYNGEE. CDR3 in DNA: TGTGCCAGCAGCCCCTCTGCTTCTACCTCTTATGGCTACACCTTC. Its translation: CASSPSASTSYGYTF.

The chain recombines TRBV6-1 with TRBJ1-1; 9 bases are a match to TRBD1. V gave up 3 bases and J gave up 2 bases; unmatched junction bases: 1. Germline V CDR1 and CDR2: MNHNS, SASEGT. The CDR3 extends over 14 amino acids. The CDR3 reads CASSEGQGNTEAFF. CDR3 coding DNA: TGTGCCAGCAGTGAGGGACAGGGAAACACTGAAGCTTTCTTT.

This clone has a single count. The rearrangement links TRBV5-1 to TRBJ2-7; D remains unclear. CDR1 and CDR2 from the germline V gene are SGHRS and YFSETQ. V lost 3 bases to trimming and J lost 3 bases, with 16 bases between them. The CDR3 loop spans 15 amino acids. CDR3 sequence: CASSYFHSENYEQYF. The CDR3 nucleotides read TGCGCCAGCAGCTACTTCCACTCGGAGAACTACGAGCAGTACTTC. Drawing the rest from reference TRBV5-1 and TRBJ2-7, the complete variable domain is KAGVTQTPRYLIKTRGQQVTLSCSPISGHRSVSWYQQTPGQGLQFLFEYFSETQRNKGNFPGRFSGRQFSNSRSEMNVSTLELGDSALYLCASSYFHSENYEQYFGPGTRLTVT.

The CDR3 loop is CARRTGGGQPQHF. The DNA of the CDR3 is TGTGCCAGGAGGACAGGGGGGGGTCAGCCCCAGCATTTT. The chain recombines TRBV19 with TRBJ1-5, with 10 bases that match TRBD1. Per germline, CDR1 LNHDA and CDR2 SQIVND (reference sequence). The CDR3 consists of 13 residues. J lost 6 bases, V lost 9 bases, and 5 bases had no gene match.

The chain joins TRBV6-5 to TRBJ1-5, with D possibly being TRBD1 (5 bases). CDR1 and CDR2 (germline): MNHEY, SVGAGI. Trimming removed 6 bases at V and 2 bases at J, with 11 bases between. This CDR3 spans 14 amino acids. This CDR3 is CASSLTEGNQPQHF. The CDR3 nucleotides are TGTGCCAGCAGCCTGACAGAAGGCAATCAGCCCCAGCATTTT.

The rearrangement uses TRBV5-6 and TRBJ2-5, with D perhaps TRBD2 (5 bases). The ends were cut back, 6 bases at V and 2 bases at J, with 14 bases in the middle. In germline, CDR1 is SGHDT, CDR2 YYEEEE. This CDR3 comprises 14 residues. The chain's CDR3 is CASITSGVQETQYF. As DNA, the CDR3 is TGTGCCAGCATTACTTCCGGGGTGCAAGAGACCCAGTACTTC.

This rearrangement joins TRBV6-6 to TRBJ2-1; tentative D call: TRBD1 (5 bases). CDR1 is MNHNY and CDR2 is SVGAGI in the germline V gene (reference sequence). The ends were cut back, 0 bases at V and 5 bases at J, with 11 bases in the middle. CDR3 size: 15 residues. The CDR3: CASSYSQGSHNEQFF. The CDR3 coding sequence is TGTGCCAGCAGTTACTCGCAGGGATCCCACAATGAGCAGTTCTTC.

The genes are TRBV7-8 and TRBJ1-2, with a possible D match to TRBD1 (6 bases). This CDR3 region has 15 residues. Germline lookup yields CDR1 SGHVS and CDR2 FQNEAQ. V lost 1 base and J lost 5, with 14 bases in between. CDR3 loop: CASSLDRTALYGYTF. In nucleotides, the CDR3 is TGTGCCAGCAGCTTAGACCGGACAGCCCTTTATGGCTACACCTTC.

V and J are TRBV3-1 (or the pseudogene TRBV3-2) and TRBJ1-2, with a weak D call TRBD1 (5 bases). Germline values: CDR1 LGHDT, CDR2 YNNKEL (reference sequence). V gave up 5 bases and J gave up 0 bases, with 13 bases separating them. The length of the CDR3 is 15 residues. CDR3 nucleotide sequence: TGTGCCAGCAGCTCGGGCGACAGACCTAACTATGGCTACACCTTC. The encoded protein is CASSSGDRPNYGYTF.

This rearrangement joins TRBV9 to TRBJ2-1, with 9 bases identical to TRBD2. With 2 bases clipped from V and 2 bases from J, the junction kept 8 bases outside the gene matches. Germline assignment: CDR1 SGDLS and CDR2 YYNGEE. This CDR3 comprises 17 residues. The CDR3 nucleotides are TGTGCCAGCAGCGTGCTAGCTGCTAGCGGGGCCTACAATGAGCAGTTCTTC. Its translation: CASSVLAASGAYNEQFF.

This chain links TRBV5-1 with TRBJ2-1; 8 nucleotides align to TRBD1. Germline loops: CDR1 SGHRS, CDR2 YFSETQ. After removal of 0 bases from V and 6 bases from J, the junction contained 5 bases not matched to a gene. CDR3 size: 15 residues. In DNA form, the CDR3 reads TGCGCCAGCAGCTTGGGGCAGGGGGCGGGCAATGAGCAGTTCTTC. It specifies CASSLGQGAGNEQFF.

This chain uses TRBV15 with TRBJ2-1; 7 nucleotides line up with TRBD1. Germline lookup yields CDR1 LNHNV and CDR2 YYDKDF (reference sequence). V gave up 1 base and J gave up 4 bases; unmatched junction bases: 1. The CDR3 consists of 14 residues. DNA of the CDR3: TGTGCCACCAGCAGAGGGGACAGTTACAATGAGCAGTTCTTC. It yields the protein CATSRGDSYNEQFF.

J is TRBJ2-7 and V is TRBV2, with 9 bases fitting TRBD1. The germline CDR1 and CDR2 sequences are SNHLY and FYNNEI. V dropped 6 bases and J dropped 6; count of bases not matched to a gene: 6. The CDR3 extends over 13 amino acids. The CDR3 region is CASRGDRDGEQYF. CDR3 sequence (DNA): TGTGCCAGCAGGGGGGACAGGGACGGCGAGCAGTACTTC.

The chain has TRBV3-1 (or the pseudogene TRBV3-2) and TRBJ2-1, with unresolved D. Trimming cost V 4 bases and J 0 bases, with 10 bases left between them. The CDR3 is made up of 15 amino acids. The germline CDR1 and CDR2 sequences are LGHDT and YNNKEL (reference sequence). The CDR3 DNA reads as TGTGCCAGCAGCCCGAGGCCGAGCTCCTACAATGAGCAGTTCTTC. As protein: CASSPRPSSYNEQFF.

The chain links TRBV11-3 to TRBJ2-3, with D possibly matching TRBD1 (5 bases). Trimming removed 2 bases at V and 2 bases at J, with 11 bases between. Germline V lookup: CDR1 SGHNT, CDR2 YENEEA. This CDR3 has 15 amino acids. CDR3 protein: CASSLSVGATDTQYF. CDR3 DNA: TGTGCCAGCAGCTTATCTGTTGGGGCCACAGATACGCAGTATTTT.

The rearrangement joins TRBV2 to TRBJ2-3; D remains ambiguous. Trimming stripped 8 bases from V and 2 bases from J, with 8 bases between. CDR1 and CDR2 from the germline V gene are SNHLY and FYNNEI. The CDR3 totals 12 residues. CDR3 sequence (DNA): TGTGCCAGCGGAGTCTTCACAGATACGCAGTATTTT. It encodes CASGVFTDTQYF.

The chain carries TRBV7-9 and TRBJ2-1; TRBD2 matches 13 bases. CDR1 SEHNR and CDR2 FQNEAQ come from the germline V gene (reference sequence). Germline trimming cut 3 bases from V and 1 base from J; bases unmatched to any gene: 3. CDR3 length: 17 amino acids. The CDR3 protein is CASSLGLAGRSYNEQFF. The CDR3, as DNA: TGTGCCAGCAGCTTGGGACTAGCGGGGAGGTCCTACAATGAGCAGTTCTTC. Looking up the rest from reference TRBV7-9 and TRBJ2-1 gives the full variable domain: DTGVSQNPRHKITKRGQNVTFRCDPISEHNRLYWYRQTLGQGPEFLTYFQNEAQLEKSRLLSDRFSAERPKGSFSTLEIQRTEQGDSAMYLCASSLGLAGRSYNEQFFGPGTRLTVL.

This chain connects TRBV13 to TRBJ1-6; 9 bases match TRBD1. Losses at the gene ends were 5 bases for V and 10 bases for J; bases not matched to a gene: 9. Germline V gene lookup returns CDR1 PRHDT and CDR2 FYEKMQ (reference sequence). This CDR3 contains 15 residues. CDR3 loop: CASSLDRGNASPLHF. Here the CDR3 DNA reads TGTGCCAGCAGCCTGGACAGGGGAAATGCCTCACCCCTCCACTTT.

The V and J genes are TRBV6-5 and TRBJ2-7; 9 bases fit TRBD1. V lost 2 bases and J lost 7; bases outside the gene matches: 9. The CDR3 spans 15 residues. Germline lookup yields CDR1 MNHEY and CDR2 SVGAGI. The CDR3 loop is CASSYGTGHEVEQYF. CDR3 sequence (DNA): TGTGCCAGCAGTTACGGGACAGGGCACGAAGTGGAGCAGTACTTC.

This rearrangement joins TRBV5-1 to TRBJ1-1, with 7 bases that match TRBD1. CDR3 size: 14 residues. V shed 4 bases and J 3 bases; nucleotides not matched to a gene: 6. Germline lookup yields CDR1 SGHRS and CDR2 YFSETQ. The CDR3 is CASSVQGRDTEAFF. CDR3 sequence (DNA): TGCGCCAGCAGCGTACAGGGGCGTGACACTGAAGCTTTCTTT. The variable domain in full, with the rest retrieved from reference TRBV5-1 and TRBJ1-1, is KAGVTQTPRYLIKTRGQQVTLSCSPISGHRSVSWYQQTPGQGLQFLFEYFSETQRNKGNFPGRFSGRQFSNSRSEMNVSTLELGDSALYLCASSVQGRDTEAFFGQGTRLTVV.

CDR3 residues: CASSPTGVYTEAFF. The CDR3 DNA is TGTGCCAGCAGTCCGACAGGGGTCTACACTGAAGCTTTCTTT. This rearrangement joins TRBV27 to TRBJ1-1; 8 bases map to TRBD1. Germline V gives CDR1 MNHEY, CDR2 SMNVEV (reference sequence). The CDR3 runs to 14 residues. V lost 5 bases, J lost 3 bases, and 5 bases stayed unmatched.

This clone came up a few times. The rearrangement uses TRBV2 and TRBJ1-2; D ambiguous. The CDR3 totals 12 residues. Germline V gene data show CDR1 as SNHLY and CDR2 as FYNNEI. V was clipped by 6 bases and J by 5 bases, with 10 bases between them. The CDR3 DNA follows: TGTGCCAGCAGCCGTGGGGAGTATGGCTACACCTTC. Translated, it gives CASSRGEYGYTF.

This chain joins TRBV11-2 and TRBJ2-7; D not resolved. Germline V gives CDR1 SGHAT, CDR2 FQNNGV. The CDR3 has 17 amino acids. V was clipped by 0 bases and J by 0 bases, with 15 bases between them. The CDR3 DNA reads as TGTGCCAGCAGCTTAGATGAATTCGGAGACCACTCCTACGAGCAGTACTTC. Its protein is CASSLDEFGDHSYEQYF. Full variable domain (outside the CDR3, taken from reference TRBV11-2 and TRBJ2-7): EAGVAQSPRYKIIEKRQSVAFWCNPISGHATLYWYQQILGQGPKLLIQFQNNGVVDDSQLPKDRFSAERLKGVDSTLKIQPAKLEDSAVYLCASSLDEFGDHSYEQYFGPGTRLTVT.

The chain recombines TRBV6-1 with TRBJ1-2, with unresolved D. Trimming stripped 3 bases from V and 6 bases from J, with 8 bases between. Germline V gene sequence: CDR1 MNHNS, CDR2 SASEGT. CDR3 size: 12 residues. DNA of the CDR3: TGTGCCAGCAGTGAGAGGATCCATGGCTACACCTTC. The encoded protein is CASSERIHGYTF.